This T cell receptor (beta chain) was sequenced for a study of blood T cell repertoires in COVID-19. Study context: From the United States, Italy and Spain came samples of acute and convalescent COVID-19. The analysed material was cDNA or gDNA that came from T cells, B-cell-depleted T cells, or PBMCs.

Original processing notes: Amplifying reference gene primers gave estimates of nucleated cell counts. Sequenced by immunoSEQ multiplex PCR; TCRdb stores in-frame clones only, minus some. The V and J calls and clone size are taken from that table; D and trimming were inferred from the DNA. The sample contains approximately 180,000 clones, about 90% of which appear only once. The TCR was taken from a man aged 40-50 years with active or convalescent COVID-19. Sequenced: peripheral blood.

The CDR3 DNA reads as TGCGCCAGCAGCGTTGACAGGGCCGGGGAGCTGTTTTTT. This sequence encodes CASSVDRAGELFF. The chain recombines TRBV5-1 with TRBJ2-2; 7 bases match TRBD1. The junction had 3 bases not matched to a gene; V was cut back by 4 bases and J by 6 bases. There are 13 residues in the CDR3. The V gene's germline CDR1 is SGHRS and CDR2 YFSETQ.